Included here is one TCR beta chain sequence, with context. Its antigen has not been determined. No base qualities exist here, and no much larger clone lies one base off it. These data are taken from a study of blood T cell repertoires in COVID-19 (TCRdb year 2020). At the level of the whole study: Samples from collaborators originated in the United States, Italy and Spain and spanned both the acute and convalescent phases of COVID-19. The prospective study material was composed of cDNA or gDNA derived from T cells, B-cell-depleted T cells, or PBMCs. Deeply sampled blood TCRbeta repertoires from subjects exposed to, actively infected with, or recovered from COVID-19 were included in the dataset. The repertoires were released in a freely available public database intended as a resource for research on the immune response to SARS-CoV-2. Samples were obtained from the ongoing ImmuneRACE study (first 160 participants) and from some 1,300 subjects provided by 6 global collaborators. Nearly every sample came with metadata listing a de-identified subject ID, COVID-19 status, age in years and sex. Where HLA class I and class II types were available, the types were taken from metadata supplied by the sample provider, not from assay-based typing. What the authors observed across the whole study: The quantity of clinical and demographic metadata differed by source and by participant and was supplied without curation.

TCRbeta CDR3 regions were amplified from genomic DNA by means of the immunoSEQ Assay, a bias-controlled multiplex PCR. For the original study's pipeline: The number of nucleated cells in each sample was estimated by amplification of reference gene primers within the assay. Sequence reads were collapsed and filtered to measure the absolute abundance of every unique TCRbeta CDR3 rearrangement. For each sample, productive Simpson clonality was calculated by taking the square root of Simpson's diversity index across productive rearrangements. TCRdb obtained this table from immuneACCESS and retained in-frame rearrangements with V and J assigned. These tables miss some clones; where compared with another copy, unresolved V genes account for less than half of the shortfall, and the remainder is unexplained. D and trimming were read from the DNA, whereas the V and J calls and clone size are those reported in that table. The sample table records roughly 25,000 clones; roughly nine tenths of these occur just once. The leading ten clones occupy about 8.8% of the sample.

CDR1 and CDR2, per the germline V gene, are SGHRS and YFSETQ. Inclusive of the bounding cysteine and phenylalanine, the CDR3 is 15 residues long. Only CDR3 DNA remains: 45 bases, in frame from the first base. After removal of 4 bases from V and 2 bases from J, the junction retains 5 bases not matched to a gene. The collaborating institutions used their own protocols to collect whole blood in K2EDTA tubes. For TCRbeta analysis, collaborators shipped samples as frozen whole blood, isolated PBMCs, or DNA extracted from either of those sample types. The TCR originated in a man between 65 and 85 years old with acute or convalescent COVID-19. The chain was built from TRBV5-1 and TRBJ1-2, with 10 middle bases fitting TRBD1. Specimen: peripheral blood. The DNA reads TGCGCCAGCAGCCCCGGGACAGGGGTCAACTATGGCTACACCTTC. Translated, it reads CASSPGTGVNYGYTF.